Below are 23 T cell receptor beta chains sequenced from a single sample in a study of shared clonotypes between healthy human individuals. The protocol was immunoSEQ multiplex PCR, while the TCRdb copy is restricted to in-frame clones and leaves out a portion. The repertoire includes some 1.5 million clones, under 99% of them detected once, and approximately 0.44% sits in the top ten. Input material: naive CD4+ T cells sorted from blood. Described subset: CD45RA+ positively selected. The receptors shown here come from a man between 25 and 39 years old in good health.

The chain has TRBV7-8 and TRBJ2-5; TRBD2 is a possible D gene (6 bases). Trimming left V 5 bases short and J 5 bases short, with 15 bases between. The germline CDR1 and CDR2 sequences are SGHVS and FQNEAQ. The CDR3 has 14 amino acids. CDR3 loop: CASSQRRGSETQYF. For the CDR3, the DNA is TGTGCCAGCAGCCAAAGGAGGGGCTCGGAGACCCAGTACTTC.

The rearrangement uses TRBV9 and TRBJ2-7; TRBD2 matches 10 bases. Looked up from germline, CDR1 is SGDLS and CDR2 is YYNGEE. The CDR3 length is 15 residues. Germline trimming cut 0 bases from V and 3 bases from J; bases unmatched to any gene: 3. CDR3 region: CASSVASSGSYEQYF. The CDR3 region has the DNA TGTGCCAGCAGCGTAGCGTCTAGCGGGAGCTACGAGCAGTACTTC.

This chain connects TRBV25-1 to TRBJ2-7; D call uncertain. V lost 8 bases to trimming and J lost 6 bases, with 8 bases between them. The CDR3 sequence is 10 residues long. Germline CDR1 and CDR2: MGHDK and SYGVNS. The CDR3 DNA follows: TGTGCCAGCCGGTTAACCGAGCAGTACTTC. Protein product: CASRLTEQYF.

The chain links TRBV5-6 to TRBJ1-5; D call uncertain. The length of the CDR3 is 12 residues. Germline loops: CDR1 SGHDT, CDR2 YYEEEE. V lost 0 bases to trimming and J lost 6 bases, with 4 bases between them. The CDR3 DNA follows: TGTGCCAGCAGCTTGGGGGTTCAGCCCCAGCATTTT. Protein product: CASSLGVQPQHF. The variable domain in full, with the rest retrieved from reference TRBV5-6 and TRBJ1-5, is DAGVTQSPTHLIKTRGQQVTLRCSPKSGHDTVSWYQQALGQGPQFIFQYYEEEERQRGNFPDRFSGHQFPNYSSELNVNALLLGDSALYLCASSLGVQPQHFGDGTRLSIL.

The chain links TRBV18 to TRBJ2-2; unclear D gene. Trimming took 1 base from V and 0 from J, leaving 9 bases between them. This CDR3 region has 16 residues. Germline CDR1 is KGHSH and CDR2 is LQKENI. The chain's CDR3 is CASSPLPGANTGELFF. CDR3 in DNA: TGTGCCAGCTCACCACTTCCCGGCGCGAACACCGGGGAGCTGTTTTTT.

The CDR3 reads CASSFLADSYNEQFF. The CDR3, as DNA: TGTGCCAGCAGCTTTTTAGCGGACTCTTACAATGAGCAGTTCTTC. The gene calls are TRBV5-5 and TRBJ2-1, with D perhaps matching TRBD2 (6 bases). V lost 2 bases and J lost 4, with 13 bases in between. Germline CDR1 and CDR2: SGHKS and YYEKEE (reference sequence). This CDR3 has 15 residues.

The CDR3 reads CASSFTLGEGQGNTEAFF. The CDR3 DNA follows: TGTGCCAGCAGTTTTACTTTAGGGGAAGGACAGGGGAACACTGAAGCTTTCTTT. This chain joins TRBV28 and TRBJ1-1; 8 bases align to TRBD1. The CDR3 extends over 18 amino acids. The germline V gene has CDR1 MDHEN and CDR2 SYDVKM. With V trimmed by 3 bases and J by 1 base, 13 bases remained unmatched.

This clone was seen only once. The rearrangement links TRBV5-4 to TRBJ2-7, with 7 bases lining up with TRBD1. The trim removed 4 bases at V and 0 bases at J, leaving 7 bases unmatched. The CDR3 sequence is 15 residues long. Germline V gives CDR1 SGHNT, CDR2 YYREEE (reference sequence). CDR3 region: CASSTGTDSSYEQYF. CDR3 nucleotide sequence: TGTGCCAGCAGCACTGGGACAGATAGCTCCTACGAGCAGTACTTC.

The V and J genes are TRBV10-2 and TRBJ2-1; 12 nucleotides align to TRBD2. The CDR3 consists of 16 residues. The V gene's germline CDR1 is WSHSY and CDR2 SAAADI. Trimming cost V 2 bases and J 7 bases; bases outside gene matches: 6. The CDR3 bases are TGCGCCAGCAGTGAGGATCTGACTAGCGGGAGTAATGAGCAGTTCTTC. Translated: CASSEDLTSGSNEQFF.

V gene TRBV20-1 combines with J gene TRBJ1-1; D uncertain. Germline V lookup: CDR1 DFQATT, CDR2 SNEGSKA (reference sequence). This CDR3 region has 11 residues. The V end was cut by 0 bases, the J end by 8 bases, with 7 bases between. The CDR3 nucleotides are TGCAGTGCTAGAGAGGAAAGGGAAGCTTTCTTT. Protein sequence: CSAREEREAFF.

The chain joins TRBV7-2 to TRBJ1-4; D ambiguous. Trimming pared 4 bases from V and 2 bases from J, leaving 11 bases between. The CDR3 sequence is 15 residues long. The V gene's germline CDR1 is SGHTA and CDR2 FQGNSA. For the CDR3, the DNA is TGTGCCAGCAGCTATTACAGTAGGACTAATGAAAAACTGTTTTTT. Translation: CASSYYSRTNEKLFF. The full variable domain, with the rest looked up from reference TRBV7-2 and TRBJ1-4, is GAGVSQSPSNKVTEKGKDVELRCDPISGHTALYWYRQSLGQGLEFLIYFQGNSAPDKSGLPSDRFSAERTGGSVSTLTIQRTQQEDSAVYLCASSYYSRTNEKLFFGSGTQLSVL.

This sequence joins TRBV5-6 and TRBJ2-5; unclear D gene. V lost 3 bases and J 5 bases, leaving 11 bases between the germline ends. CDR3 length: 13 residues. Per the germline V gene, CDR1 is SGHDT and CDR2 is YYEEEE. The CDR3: CASSSGRRETQYF. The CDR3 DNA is TGTGCCAGCAGCTCGGGTAGGCGGGAGACCCAGTACTTC.

CDR3: CASSPPGTSGRGSYEQYF. As DNA, the CDR3 is TGTGCCAGCTCACCACCGGGGACTAGCGGGAGGGGCTCCTACGAGCAGTACTTC. The chain links TRBV18 to TRBJ2-7, with 16 bases lining up with TRBD2. Germline loops: CDR1 KGHSH, CDR2 LQKENI. V gave up 0 bases and J gave up 0 bases; unmatched junction bases: 2. CDR3 size: 18 residues. Drawing the rest from reference TRBV18 and TRBJ2-7, the complete variable domain is NAGVMQNPRHLVRRRGQEARLRCSPMKGHSHVYWYRQLPEEGLKFMVYLQKENIIDESGMPKERFSAEFPKEGPSILRIQQVVRGDSAAYFCASSPPGTSGRGSYEQYFGPGTRLTVT.

Written as DNA, the CDR3 is TGTGCCAGCAGCTCCCTGGGGGACGGCTACACCTTC. As protein: CASSSLGDGYTF. V and J are TRBV7-8 and TRBJ1-2; D is possibly TRBD1 (5 bases). Germline V CDR1 and CDR2: SGHVS, FQNEAQ. With 4 bases removed from V and 8 bases from J, the gap between germline ends came to 11 bases. This CDR3 is built from 12 residues.

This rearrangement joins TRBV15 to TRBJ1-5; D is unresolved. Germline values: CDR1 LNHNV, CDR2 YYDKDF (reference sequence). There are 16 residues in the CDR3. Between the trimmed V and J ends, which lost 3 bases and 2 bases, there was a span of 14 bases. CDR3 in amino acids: CATSSYLPGRNQPQHF. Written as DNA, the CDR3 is TGTGCCACCAGCAGTTACCTCCCGGGCCGCAATCAGCCCCAGCATTTT.

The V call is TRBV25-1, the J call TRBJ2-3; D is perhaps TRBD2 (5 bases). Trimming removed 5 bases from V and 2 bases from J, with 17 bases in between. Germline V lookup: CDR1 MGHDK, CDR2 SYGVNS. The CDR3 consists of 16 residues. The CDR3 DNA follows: TGTGCCAGCAGTCTCCATCTCGGGGAACTCACAGATACGCAGTATTTT. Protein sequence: CASSLHLGELTDTQYF.

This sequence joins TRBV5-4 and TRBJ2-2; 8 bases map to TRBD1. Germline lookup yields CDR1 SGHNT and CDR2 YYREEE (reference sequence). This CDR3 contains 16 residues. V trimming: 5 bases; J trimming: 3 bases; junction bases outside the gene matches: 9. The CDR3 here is CASRIPGQAYTGELFF. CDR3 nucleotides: TGTGCCAGCAGAATCCCGGGACAGGCGTACACCGGGGAGCTGTTTTTT.

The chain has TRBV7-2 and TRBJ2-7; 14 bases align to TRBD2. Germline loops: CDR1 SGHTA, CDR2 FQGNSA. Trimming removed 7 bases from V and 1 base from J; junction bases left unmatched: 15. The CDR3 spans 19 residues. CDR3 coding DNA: TGTGCCAGCACGGGGGGGACTAGCGGGAGTTGGGGCAGATCCTACGAGCAGTACTTC. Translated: CASTGGTSGSWGRSYEQYF. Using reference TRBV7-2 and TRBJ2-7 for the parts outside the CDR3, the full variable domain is GAGVSQSPSNKVTEKGKDVELRCDPISGHTALYWYRQSLGQGLEFLIYFQGNSAPDKSGLPSDRFSAERTGGSVSTLTIQRTQQEDSAVYLCASTGGTSGSWGRSYEQYFGPGTRLTVT.

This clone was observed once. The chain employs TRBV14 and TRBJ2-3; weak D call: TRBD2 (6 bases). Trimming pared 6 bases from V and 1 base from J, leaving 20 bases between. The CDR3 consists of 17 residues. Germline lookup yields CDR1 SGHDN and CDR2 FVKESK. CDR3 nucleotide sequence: TGTGCCAGCAGTCGAAAGGGGCCAGCGGGTGGCACAGATACGCAGTATTTT. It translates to CASSRKGPAGGTDTQYF.

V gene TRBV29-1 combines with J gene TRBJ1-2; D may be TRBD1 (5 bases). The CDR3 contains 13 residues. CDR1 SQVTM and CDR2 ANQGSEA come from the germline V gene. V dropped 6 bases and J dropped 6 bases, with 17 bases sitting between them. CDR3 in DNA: TGCAGCGTATTCAACTGGGACCTCAATGGCTACACCTTC. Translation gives CSVFNWDLNGYTF. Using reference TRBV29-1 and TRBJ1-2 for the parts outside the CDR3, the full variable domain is SAVISQKPSRDICQRGTSLTIQCQVDSQVTMMFWYRQQPGQSLTLIATANQGSEATYESGFVIDKFPISRPNLTFSTLTVSNMSPEDSSIYLCSVFNWDLNGYTFGSGTRLTVV.

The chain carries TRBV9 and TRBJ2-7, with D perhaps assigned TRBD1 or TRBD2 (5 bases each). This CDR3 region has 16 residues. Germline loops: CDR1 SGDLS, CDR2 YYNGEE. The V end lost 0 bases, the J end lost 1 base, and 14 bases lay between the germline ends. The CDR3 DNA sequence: TGTGCCAGCAGCGTAGCTGGGGGAAAATGGTCCTACGAGCAGTACTTC. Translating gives CASSVAGGKWSYEQYF.

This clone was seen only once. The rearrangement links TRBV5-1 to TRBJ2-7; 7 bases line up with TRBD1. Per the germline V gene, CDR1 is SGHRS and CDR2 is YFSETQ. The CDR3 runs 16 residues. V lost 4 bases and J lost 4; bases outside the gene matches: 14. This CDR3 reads CASSPPLTGELYEQYF. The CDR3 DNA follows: TGCGCCAGCAGCCCCCCCCTAACAGGGGAGCTTTACGAGCAGTACTTC.

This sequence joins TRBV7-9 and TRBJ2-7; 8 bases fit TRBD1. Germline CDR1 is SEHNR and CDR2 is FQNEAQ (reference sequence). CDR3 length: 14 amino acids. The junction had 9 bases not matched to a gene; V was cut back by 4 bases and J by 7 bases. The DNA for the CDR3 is TGTGCCAGCAGCTCGACAGGGGTCGGAAAGGAGCAGTACTTC. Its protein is CASSSTGVGKEQYF.